This T cell receptor (beta chain) originates from a study of blood T cells in healthy people across ages (dated by TCRdb to the mid-2010s). Regarding the study in general: Template switching captured roughly one uniquely barcoded TCR beta cDNA molecule per two T cells in model experiments. Four age groups were formed from the donors: young (average approximately 15 years), middle-aged (just under 40), aged (roughly 58) and long-lived (about 80). Two additional independent replicas of 1 million unique cDNA reads from the same blood draw were analyzed for two donors (one aged 18 to 30 and one aged 80 or older). To avoid experimental bias, donors of different ages were spread randomly across the sequencing lanes. To track age-related changes in TCR beta repertoire diversity, the study relied on deep sequencing normalized with unique cDNA molecular identifiers.

CDR1 and CDR2 are drawn from the germline V gene (reference sequence): DFQATT, SNEGSKA. Relative to germline, V is 0 bases shorter and J is 4 bases shorter, with 12 bases between their ends. Counted from cysteine to phenylalanine, this CDR3 has 14 amino acids. Of all the DNA, just the CDR3 is kept, 42 bases in frame from base 1. The research as a whole found: Compared with the aged group, more naive CD4+ T cells, fewer expanded clones and increased TCR diversity were shown by the long-lived group, suggesting age selection. Since profiling was done on bulk unsorted PBMCs, naive and antigen-experienced compartments could not be conclusively compared. Estimates of total diversity based on one million sequenced T cells were regarded as lower bounds and as underestimates. The percentage of naive T cells measured by flow cytometry correlated strongly with observed TCR beta diversity. Observed TCR beta diversity per million T cells fell roughly linearly with age, and a significant reduction was already apparent by age around 39. Because the CMV infection status of the donors was unknown, age-related changes in expanded clonotypes may potentially have been confounded.

Library prep was done by 5' RACE. Instrument on record: Illumina HiSeq 2500. A second roughly 6 to 12 cycle PCR used a sample-barcoded 5' primer and a J-beta primer mix. A template-switch 5' adaptor carrying 12 random nucleotides introduced a unique molecular identifier onto each TCR beta cDNA molecule. Each sample yielded at least 2.5 million CDR3-containing paired-end reads. All of the RNA was converted into first-strand cDNA using the Mint cDNA synthesis kit, with a TRBC-specific oligonucleotide serving as the primer. After uracil-DNA glycosylase treatment, a first 18-cycle PCR used universal primers M1SS and BC2_uni_R on all cDNA. As for how the authors treated the data: Each sample was normalized by randomly selecting 1 million high-quality reads, each carrying a distinct molecular identifier. Instead of being binned into consensus sequences, reads with shared molecular identifiers were discarded. MiTCR, run with a Q25 quality threshold and the strictest error-elimination algorithm, handled CDR3 identification, clonotype clustering and error correction. A nonparametric unseen species model with Euler transformation was used to estimate a lower bound on total TCR beta diversity. In-frame beta chains were kept once TCRdb had trimmed the public reads at Q25 with fastp and called clones with MiXCR. Merged by CDR3 protein, the rows form single entries marked with the most common genes and DNA. The V and J calls come from TCRdb's annotation, not from the publication. This sample lists hundreds of thousands of distinct CDR3 sequences; roughly 50% were detected once. In total, the top ten clones hold 20% to 25% of the sample.

In the case of this clonotype: Its cognate antigen has yet to be identified. No base-level quality is on record; no much larger clone is a single base apart.

Systemically healthy Caucasian individuals from Russia, 35 to 40 in total and aged 6 to 90 years, were included as donors. Roughly 9.5 milliliters of peripheral blood were drawn from each donor into EDTA-treated Vacutainer tubes. Ficoll-Paque density-gradient centrifugation was used to isolate PBMCs, with at least 6.5 million per sample. Trizol reagent was used to extract total RNA from PBMCs, with at least 6 micrograms per sample. Naive CD45RAhigh/CD27high T cell percentages were measured by flow cytometry on a PBMC aliquot from every donor. Specimen: blood. This clonotype was sampled from a young man in good health. This sequence uses TRBV20-1 and TRBJ2-5; the D gene assignment is ambiguous. The sequenced DNA: TGCAGTGCTAGAGAGCCCTTAGGTATAGAGACCCAGTACTTC. The translation is CSAREPLGIETQYF.